Following are 25 T cell receptor beta chains from one sample sequenced in a study of shared T cell receptors in the human thymus. Method: immunoSEQ multiplex PCR; TCRdb's copy keeps in-frame clones and lacks some. This table has approximately 660,000 clones, 70% to 90% appearing once. This same sample was also part of a study on human thymus T cells.

Sequenced input: thymocytes. The receptors come from a boy in the first two years of life with a congenital heart defect.

The chain has TRBV7-6 and TRBJ2-3; D perhaps matches TRBD2 (6 bases). This CDR3 is 15 amino acids long. The germline CDR1 and CDR2 sequences are SGHVS and FNYEAQ. V lost 2 bases to trimming and J lost 2 bases, with 11 bases between them. CDR3 sequence reads: CASSLLGGSTDTQYF. The CDR3, as DNA: TGTGCCAGCAGCTTATTGGGGGGATCCACAGATACGCAGTATTTT.

The rearrangement links TRBV2 to TRBJ2-1; D is possibly TRBD2 (6 bases). The CDR3 sequence is 12 residues long. CDR1 SNHLY and CDR2 FYNNEI come from the germline V gene. V was shortened by 6 bases and J by 10 bases, with 13 bases between the two germline ends. This CDR3 reads CASRPTGREQFF. The CDR3 DNA follows: TGTGCCAGCAGACCCACGGGGAGGGAGCAGTTCTTC. Using reference TRBV2 and TRBJ2-1 for the parts outside the CDR3, the full variable domain is EPEVTQTPSHQVTQMGQEVILRCVPISNHLYFYWYRQILGQKVEFLVSFYNNEISEKSEIFDDQFSVERPDGSNFTLKIRSTKLEDSAMYFCASRPTGREQFFGPGTRLTVL.

The chain employs TRBV27 and TRBJ1-3; TRBD1 matches 7 bases. The CDR3 has 18 amino acids. Germline V gene sequence: CDR1 MNHEY, CDR2 SMNVEV (reference sequence). The V gene end was trimmed by 6 bases and the J gene end by 0 bases; junction bases not matched to a gene: 14. The CDR3 coding sequence is TGTGCCAGCAGCTCAGTCTTACCGGGACAGAGCTCTGGAAACACCATATATTTT. Translation gives CASSSVLPGQSSGNTIYF.

CDR3 residues: CASSEWEGGRTQYF. In DNA, the CDR3 is TGTGCCAGCAGTGAATGGGAGGGGGGGCGGACCCAGTACTTC. This sequence joins TRBV6-1 and TRBJ2-5; TRBD2 is a possible D gene (7 bases). This CDR3 has 14 residues. V was pared by 2 bases and J by 7 bases, with 14 bases between. CDR1 and CDR2 from the germline V gene are MNHNS and SASEGT.

In DNA, the CDR3 is TGTGCCAGCAGCTCCGGTCCTTCTCGGACAGGGAATCACGAGCAGTACTTC. Translated: CASSSGPSRTGNHEQYF. The rearrangement uses TRBV5-4 and TRBJ2-7, with 8 bases identical to TRBD1. The V and J ends lost 3 bases and 5 bases, in that order; junction bases with no gene match: 16. The germline gives CDR1 SGHNT, CDR2 YYREEE (reference sequence). CDR3 length equals 17 residues.

This rearrangement joins TRBV11-2 to TRBJ2-2; the match to TRBD2 covers 12 bases. The germline CDR1 and CDR2 sequences are SGHAT and FQNNGV. The CDR3 is made up of 17 amino acids. J was trimmed by 5 bases and V by 0 bases; bases with no gene match: 4. CDR3 residues: CASSLESSGRDTGELFF. The CDR3 DNA is TGTGCCAGCAGCTTAGAGTCTAGCGGGAGGGATACCGGGGAGCTGTTTTTT.

The chain links TRBV7-9 to TRBJ2-1; 11 nucleotides match TRBD2. Germline lookup yields CDR1 SEHNR and CDR2 FQNEAQ (reference sequence). This CDR3 has 18 residues. The V segment lost 4 bases and the J segment 6 bases; nucleotides outside the gene matches: 14. The chain's CDR3 is CASSYTDIAGGPPNEQFF. In DNA form, the CDR3 reads TGTGCCAGCAGCTACACGGATATAGCGGGAGGGCCTCCCAATGAGCAGTTCTTC.

V is TRBV19 and J is TRBJ1-2, with D unresolved. Germline CDR1 is LNHDA and CDR2 is SQIVND (reference sequence). The V and J ends lost 4 bases and 6 bases respectively, with 9 bases between them. This CDR3 comprises 12 residues. The DNA of the CDR3 is TGTGCCAGTAGTAGGCAGAGGGATGGCTACACCTTC. It translates to CASSRQRDGYTF.

The chain employs TRBV5-1 and TRBJ2-7, with TRBD1 matching over 7 bases. Looked up from germline, CDR1 is SGHRS and CDR2 is YFSETQ. The V and J ends lost 3 bases and 3 bases, in that order; junction bases with no gene match: 12. The CDR3 runs to 16 residues. CDR3 amino acids: CASSSDRRLINYEQYF. CDR3 DNA sequence: TGCGCCAGCAGCTCGGACAGGAGACTCATCAACTACGAGCAGTACTTC.

This clone came up once. The CDR3 is CASSLNRTGASGNTIYF. Here the CDR3 DNA reads TGTGCCAGCAGCTTAAACCGGACAGGGGCCTCTGGAAACACCATATATTTT. This chain links TRBV7-9 with TRBJ1-3; 9 bases align to TRBD1. Germline V gene lookup returns CDR1 SEHNR and CDR2 FQNEAQ (reference sequence). The CDR3 loop spans 17 amino acids. The J segment lost 0 bases and the V segment lost 2 bases, leaving 5 bases of the junction unmatched.

The rearrangement links TRBV7-6 to TRBJ2-1, with 9 nucleotides matching TRBD1. Germline V gene data show CDR1 as SGHVS and CDR2 as FNYEAQ. J gave up 9 bases and V 1 base, and 4 bases lay outside the gene matches. The CDR3 runs 14 residues. The CDR3 spells CASSLEQGQGEQFF. The CDR3, as DNA: TGTGCCAGCAGCTTAGAACAGGGACAGGGTGAGCAGTTCTTC.

V gene TRBV11-2 combines with J gene TRBJ2-5; no clear D. V was cut by 5 bases and J by 3 bases, with 4 bases left in between. This CDR3 is 11 amino acids long. The germline CDR1 and CDR2 sequences are SGHAT and FQNNGV. The CDR3 sequence: CASSLEETQYF. CDR3 in DNA: TGTGCCAGCAGCCTTGAAGAGACCCAGTACTTC.

V is TRBV11-3 and J is TRBJ2-7, with TRBD1 matching over 8 bases. The germline V gene has CDR1 SGHNT and CDR2 YENEEA. CDR3 length equals 17 residues. The V and J ends lost 1 base and 4 bases, in that order; junction bases with no gene match: 12. DNA of the CDR3: TGTGCCAGCAGCTTAGTGGACAGGGCGATTGGAAGGTACGAGCAGTACTTC. It translates to CASSLVDRAIGRYEQYF. Using reference TRBV11-3 and TRBJ2-7 for the parts outside the CDR3, the full variable domain is EAGVVQSPRYKIIEKKQPVAFWCNPISGHNTLYWYLQNLGQGPELLIRYENEEAVDDSQLPKDRFSAERLKGVDSTLKIQPAELGDSAVYLCASSLVDRAIGRYEQYFGPGTRLTVT.

The chain employs TRBV15 and TRBJ2-3; D is ambiguous. This CDR3 region has 14 residues. CDR1 is LNHNV and CDR2 is YYDKDF in the germline V gene (reference sequence). The V end lost 0 bases, the J end lost 2 bases, and 6 bases lay between the germline ends. The CDR3 coding sequence is TGTGCCACCAGCAGAGATCCGTCCACAGATACGCAGTATTTT. Protein sequence: CATSRDPSTDTQYF. The full variable domain, rest sourced from reference TRBV15 and TRBJ2-3, is DAMVIQNPRYQVTQFGKPVTLSCSQTLNHNVMYWYQQKSSQAPKLLFHYYDKDFNNEADTPDNFQSRRPNTSFCFLDIRSPGLGDTAMYLCATSRDPSTDTQYFGPGTRLTVL.

CDR3 residues: CASSFGQLEANEQFF. The CDR3, as DNA: TGTGCCAGCAGTTTTGGGCAGCTCGAAGCAAATGAGCAGTTCTTC. The V call is TRBV27, the J call TRBJ2-1; D is unclear. The CDR3 is 15 residues long. Germline CDR1 MNHEY, CDR2 SMNVEV (reference sequence). V lost 3 bases to trimming and J lost 7 bases, with 16 bases between them.

The rearrangement links TRBV19 to TRBJ2-7; 7 nucleotides line up with TRBD2. The length of the CDR3 is 14 residues. V was pared by 3 bases and J by 3 bases, with 5 bases of the junction left unmatched. Germline CDR1 reads LNHDA; CDR2 reads SQIVND (reference sequence). CDR3 loop: CASSIRGRDYEQYF. CDR3 nucleotides: TGTGCCAGTAGTATTAGAGGGAGGGACTACGAGCAGTACTTC. Variable domain in full (rest from reference TRBV19 and TRBJ2-7): DGGITQSPKYLFRKEGQNVTLSCEQNLNHDAMYWYRQDPGQGLRLIYYSQIVNDFQKGDIAEGYSVSREKKESFPLTVTSAQKNPTAFYLCASSIRGRDYEQYFGPGTRLTVT.

The chain joins TRBV7-9 to TRBJ2-5, with 8 bases lining up with TRBD2. The germline V gene encodes CDR1 SEHNR and CDR2 FQNEAQ (reference sequence). V lost 5 bases to trimming and J lost 5 bases; unmatched junction nucleotides: 7. The CDR3 runs 14 residues. Here the CDR3 reads CASSQRSGGETQYF. The CDR3 DNA is TGTGCCAGCAGCCAACGCTCGGGGGGGGAGACCCAGTACTTC.

The chain carries TRBV27 and TRBJ1-5; 10 bases map to TRBD1. Germline values: CDR1 MNHEY, CDR2 SMNVEV (reference sequence). This CDR3 region has 18 residues. Trimming cost V 6 bases and J 0 bases; bases outside gene matches: 11. DNA of the CDR3: TGTGCCAGCAGCAAGGGGACAGGGGCAAAGAATAGCAATCAGCCCCAGCATTTT. Its protein is CASSKGTGAKNSNQPQHF.

The chain combines TRBV18 with TRBJ2-1; TRBD2 matches at 12 bases. CDR1 is KGHSH and CDR2 is LQKENI in the germline V gene. The CDR3 is 16 amino acids. Trimming cost V 3 bases and J 5 bases; bases outside gene matches: 5. The CDR3 nucleotides read TGTGCCAGCTCACCGCCTAGCGGGAGGGTTCACAATGAGCAGTTCTTC. Its translation is CASSPPSGRVHNEQFF.

The J gene is TRBJ1-1, the V gene TRBV11-2; TRBD1 matches at 9 bases. Germline V lookup: CDR1 SGHAT, CDR2 FQNNGV. V gave up 3 bases and J gave up 5 bases; unmatched junction bases: 4. The CDR3 length is 14 residues. CDR3 in amino acids: CASSFEQGATEAFF. CDR3 DNA: TGTGCCAGCAGCTTCGAACAGGGGGCAACTGAAGCTTTCTTT.

This sequence joins TRBV5-6 and TRBJ2-1, with 9 bases lining up with TRBD2. Germline V CDR1 and CDR2: SGHDT, YYEEEE. This CDR3 comprises 17 residues. With 0 bases clipped from V and 1 base from J, the junction kept 5 bases outside the gene matches. The CDR3 is CASSLGGLAGSYNEQFF. The CDR3 DNA is TGTGCCAGCAGCTTGGGTGGGCTAGCGGGGTCCTACAATGAGCAGTTCTTC. Full variable domain (rest looked up from reference TRBV5-6 and TRBJ2-1): DAGVTQSPTHLIKTRGQQVTLRCSPKSGHDTVSWYQQALGQGPQFIFQYYEEEERQRGNFPDRFSGHQFPNYSSELNVNALLLGDSALYLCASSLGGLAGSYNEQFFGPGTRLTVL.

V gene TRBV7-8 combines with J gene TRBJ1-1; the D is unclear. Germline values: CDR1 SGHVS, CDR2 FQNEAQ. The V gene lost 5 bases and the J gene lost 1 base, with 11 bases spanning the gap. The CDR3 spans 14 residues. The CDR3 nucleotides are TGTGCCAGCAGCACTAGGAGGGAGAACACTGAAGCTTTCTTT. This encodes CASSTRRENTEAFF.

This chain uses TRBV4-1 with TRBJ2-3; 8 nucleotides align to TRBD2. This CDR3 has 22 residues. The ends lost 1 base at V and 5 bases at J; junction bases unmatched: 26. Germline V lookup: CDR1 MGHRA, CDR2 YSYEKL. The CDR3: CASSQVMGRLAQLPREVDTQYF. CDR3 in DNA: TGCGCCAGCAGCCAAGTCATGGGGAGGCTCGCTCAGTTGCCGCGGGAGGTAGATACGCAGTATTTT.

This rearrangement joins TRBV7-9 to TRBJ2-4, with 14 bases matching TRBD2. The CDR3 is made up of 16 amino acids. V lost 4 bases, J lost 9 bases, and 8 bases stayed unmatched. Germline V gene sequence: CDR1 SEHNR, CDR2 FQNEAQ (reference sequence). This CDR3 is CASSSATSGRARIQYF. In DNA, the CDR3 is TGTGCCAGCAGCTCGGCGACTAGCGGGAGGGCCCGCATTCAGTACTTC.

This chain joins TRBV12-5 and TRBJ2-7; a weak D match, TRBD2 (6 bases). Trimming pared 6 bases from V and 5 bases from J, leaving 11 bases between. This CDR3 is built from 12 residues. CDR1 is LGHNT and CDR2 is FRNRAP in the germline V gene. The CDR3 coding sequence is TGTGCTAGTGGCCCGGGACTCCACGAGCAGTACTTC. This codes for CASGPGLHEQYF.